This T cell receptor (beta chain) originates from a study of a mutant IDH1 vaccine in newly diagnosed glioma. Study-level background: Across weeks 1, 3, 5, 7, 11, 15, 19 and 23, patients received a vaccination each time, eight in all. Following radiotherapy alone, or alongside temozolomide cycles, vaccination was started after an interval of 4-6 weeks. Former treatment meant radiotherapy, temozolomide, or both; the majority had gotten both.

As to time point: week 11, during vaccination. With topical imiquimod, each dose of the vaccine consisted of 300 ug of mutant IDH1 20-mer peptide. Each tumor in the donors was a new WHO grade 3 or 4 astrocytoma, IDH1-mutant and ATRX-lost. Trimming cost V 0 bases and J 6 bases; bases outside gene matches: 7. The CDR3 length is 15 residues. Germline loops: CDR1 SGHRS, CDR2 YFSETQ. Assay used: immunoSEQ multiplex PCR; TCRdb lists only in-frame clones, some missing. The sample contains under 150,000 clones, 85% to 90% of which appear only once. Worth noting for this clone: Its antigen is currently unknown.

This specimen consisted of PBMCs, obtained from a glioma patient whose treatment included an IDH1 peptide vaccine. The TCR was taken from a woman in her forties or fifties with glioma. V and J are TRBV5-1 and TRBJ2-7, with 9 bases that match TRBD2. The CDR3 DNA follows: TGCGCCAGCAGCTTGGGGGGACTAGCTTACTTCGAGCAGTACTTC. This codes for CASSLGGLAYFEQYF.